These 2 T cell receptor beta chains share one sample of origin, sequenced in a study of sequential checkpoint blockade in melanoma. Specified treatment: randomized to nivolumab then ipilimumab (arm A) or the reverse (arm B). TCRdb keeps only in-frame clones here, not all; method: immunoSEQ multiplex PCR. The sample shows under 25,000 clones, approximately 70% of them seen only once. The sample was CD8+ T cells sorted from blood (inferred from file names), taken from a patient given nivolumab and ipilimumab in sequence. Receptor source: a human donor with melanoma.

The V call is TRBV4-2, the J call TRBJ2-7, with 8 bases fitting TRBD2. Germline CDR1 is LGHNA and CDR2 is YNFKEQ. J lost 4 bases, V lost 0 bases, and 8 bases had no gene match. The CDR3 runs 16 residues. In nucleotides, the CDR3 is TGTGCCAGCAGCCAAGATCGGGGGGGGGCAAGGTACGAGCAGTACTTC. Its protein is CASSQDRGGARYEQYF.

The rearrangement uses TRBV25-1 and TRBJ2-7; D possibly corresponds to TRBD1 (5 bases). CDR3 size: 12 residues. CDR1 MGHDK and CDR2 SYGVNS come from the germline V gene. The V and J ends lost 3 bases and 6 bases respectively, with 9 bases between them. CDR3 nucleotides: TGTGCCAGCAGTGACGTCAGGGCCGAGCAGTACTTC. Translated: CASSDVRAEQYF.